The present TCR beta chain was sequenced within a study of human T cells and chemical hapten exposure (dated by TCRdb to the early 2020s). For the wider study: For sensitization, 2% DPC in acetone was applied to a roughly 2 cm by roughly 2 cm area of upper inner arm skin. This study followed changes in the peripheral blood TCR repertoire in vivo during primary and secondary sensitization of alopecia patients to the hapten diphenylcyclopropenone (DPC). Libraries were combined into a pool for sequencing, and differences in TCR yield between samples came mainly from small differences in library volumes within the pool. Blood for TCR sequencing was provided by twenty-nine alopecia patients at one to four time points (pre-sensitization, 2, 6 and 24 weeks). Most of the patients in the cohort were female, and the cohort covered alopecia areata with under or over 50% scalp involvement, alopecia totalis and alopecia universalis. Patients additionally received weekly therapeutic DPC doses to the scalp throughout the roughly 26-week study period. Patch testing was performed on the upper back with Finn chambers containing 0.01% DPC, and the patch tests were scored after 6 days according to International Contact Dermatitis Research Group standards. Patient blood was sampled pre-sensitization (week 0) and at 2, 6 and about 24 weeks after DPC sensitization. Here is what the overall study found, with its caveats: Compared with pre-sensitization or healthy control sets, expanded TCRs formed significantly more large CDR3 similarity clusters, which is consistent with antigen-driven responses. A positive correlation was found between the number of PT1 expanded TCRs and patch test score, with significance reached at thresholds 8, 16 and 32 but not 4. DPC sensitization did not change how many TCRs were above 1 in 1000 frequency, and no evidence was found of alterations in global repertoire structure. Because every patient had alopecia, a presumed autoimmune disease, the patients' immune response might differ from that of healthy individuals. After repeated subsampling, changes were observed in the strength of the expansion versus patch-test correlation and in the threshold at which the correlation became significant.

The sample's time point label is to be understood as: patch test 2, 6 weeks after DPC sensitization. Read against the paper, the sample's treatment or condition label means: therapeutic diphenylcyclopropenone sensitization with weekly scalp DPC. Blood at each patch-test visit was drawn before the patch test was applied. Patients were eligible if aged 18 to 70, diagnosed with alopecia and judged suitable for DPC therapy, and pregnant patients were excluded. Unfractionated whole blood was collected in Tempus Blood RNA tubes, and total RNA was extracted from that blood. Unmatched junction bases come to 9, with V trimmed by 2 bases and J by 1 base. The germline V gene provides CDR1 MDHEN and CDR2 SYDVKM. The CDR3 measures 17 amino acids from cysteine to phenylalanine. Only CDR3 DNA is held: 51 bases, read in frame from base 1. The sample holds many counts of this clonotype. Its antigen has not been determined. No base-level quality is on record; no much larger clone is a single base apart.

The library was produced with RACE. Sequencing was carried out with a NextSeq 500. During library preparation, unique molecular identifiers were attached to individual cDNA molecules so that TCRs could be counted in a quantitative, reproducible way. From each blood RNA sample, both TCR alpha and TCR beta chains were sequenced. The published analysis was carried out like this. Samples had a median of roughly 100,000 TCRs, with a range from roughly 23,224 to 750,000. V, J and CDR3 annotation of the TCR reads was carried out using the Decombinator software suite. For the PS versus PT1 abundance plots, all samples were subsampled to the same number of TCRs (28,000). Expanded TCRs were defined as absent before sensitization and observed at least eight times at the 2-week time point. The raw public data were reprocessed by TCRdb itself: fastp quality trimming at Q25, MiXCR clonotype calling, in-frame beta chains only. Each entry is one CDR3 protein sequence, shown with its most common DNA and genes. What appears here as the V and J calls and clone size reflects TCRdb's work, not the paper's. This sample has tens of thousands of distinct CDR3 sequences in its table, and about 10% of those were observed once. Of the sample, roughly 2.4% is held by the ten largest clones.

Recombination linked TRBV28 to TRBJ2-3; 7 central bases correspond to TRBD2. Source: whole blood, taken in connection with sensitization to the hapten diphenylcyclopropenone (DPC). The TCR originated in a woman in her 30s with alopecia areata. Some clones in this sample may be carry-over from other donors' samples. The nucleotide sequence is TGTGCCAGCAGTTTAGAGTCAGCGGGGCTACGCACAGATACGCAGTATTTT. Its protein reads: CASSLESAGLRTDTQYF.